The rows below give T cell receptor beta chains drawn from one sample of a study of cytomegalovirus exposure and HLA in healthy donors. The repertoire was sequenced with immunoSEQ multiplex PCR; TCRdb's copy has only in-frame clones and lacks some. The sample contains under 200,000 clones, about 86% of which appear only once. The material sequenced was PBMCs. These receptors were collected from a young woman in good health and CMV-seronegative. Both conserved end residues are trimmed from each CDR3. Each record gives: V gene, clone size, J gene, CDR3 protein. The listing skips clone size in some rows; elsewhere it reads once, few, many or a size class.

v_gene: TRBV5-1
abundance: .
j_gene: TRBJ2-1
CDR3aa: ASRLDGYNEQF

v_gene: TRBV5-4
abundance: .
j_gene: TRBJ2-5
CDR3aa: ASSFQGDQETQY

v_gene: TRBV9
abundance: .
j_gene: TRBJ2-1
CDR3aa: ASSVGSPLAGVGGEQF

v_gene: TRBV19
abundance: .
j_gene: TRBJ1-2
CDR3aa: ASIGTGTLLNYGYT

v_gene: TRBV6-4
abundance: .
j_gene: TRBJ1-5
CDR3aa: ASSGTGGGQPQH

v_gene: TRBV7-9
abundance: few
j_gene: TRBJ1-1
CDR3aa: AADSPYENTEAF

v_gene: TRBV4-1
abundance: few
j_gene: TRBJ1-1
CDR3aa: ASSQGARGEAF

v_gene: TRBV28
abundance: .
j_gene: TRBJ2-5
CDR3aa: AISPGLAGGRTSRETQY

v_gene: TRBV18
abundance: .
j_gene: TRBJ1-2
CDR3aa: ASSQGVNRGRGYGYT

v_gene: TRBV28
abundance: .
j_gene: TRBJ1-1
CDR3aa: ASSSRTGAATEAF

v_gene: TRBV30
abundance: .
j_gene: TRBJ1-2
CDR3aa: AWSAQGGSEGYT

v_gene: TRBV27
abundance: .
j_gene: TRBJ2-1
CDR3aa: ASSLRRSPGNEQF

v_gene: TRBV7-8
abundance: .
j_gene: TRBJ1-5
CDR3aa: ASSLGRDPSNQPQH

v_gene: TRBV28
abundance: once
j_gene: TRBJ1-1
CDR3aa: ASSLWGRRSMNTEAF

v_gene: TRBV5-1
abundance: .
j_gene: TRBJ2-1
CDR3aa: ASSLVTDYNEQF

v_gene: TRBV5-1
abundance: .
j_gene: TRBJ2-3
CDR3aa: ASSLSTGGATDTQY

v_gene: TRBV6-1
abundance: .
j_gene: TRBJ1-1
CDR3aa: ASITGSANTEAF

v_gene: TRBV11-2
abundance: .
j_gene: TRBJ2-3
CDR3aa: ASSLGGSTDTQY

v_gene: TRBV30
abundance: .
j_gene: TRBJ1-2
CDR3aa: AWSPLGQPVNYGYT

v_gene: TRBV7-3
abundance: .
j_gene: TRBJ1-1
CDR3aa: ASSLQGNTEAF

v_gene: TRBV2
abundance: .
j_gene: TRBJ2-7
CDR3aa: ASRGTTYEQY

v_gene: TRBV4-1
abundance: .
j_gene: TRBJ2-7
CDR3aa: ASSQDGQEGLRGREQY

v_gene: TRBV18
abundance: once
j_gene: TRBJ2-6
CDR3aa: ASSPLDSGANVLT

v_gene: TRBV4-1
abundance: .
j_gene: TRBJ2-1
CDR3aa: ASSPEAASAYNEQF

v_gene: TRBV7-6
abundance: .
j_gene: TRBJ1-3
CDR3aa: ASSPPGFGNTIY

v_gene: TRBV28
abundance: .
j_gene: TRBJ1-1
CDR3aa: ASSLSLTGSTEAF

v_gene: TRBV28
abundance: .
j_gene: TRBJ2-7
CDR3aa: ASGKLDSASGEQY

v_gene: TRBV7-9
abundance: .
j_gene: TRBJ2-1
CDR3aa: AGGDYNEQF

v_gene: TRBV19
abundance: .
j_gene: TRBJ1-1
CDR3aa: ASSRDRGTAF

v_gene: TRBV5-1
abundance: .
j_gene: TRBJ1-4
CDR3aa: ASSLAWTAEKLF

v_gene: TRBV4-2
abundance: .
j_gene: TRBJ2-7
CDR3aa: ASSPPTGTDPYEQY

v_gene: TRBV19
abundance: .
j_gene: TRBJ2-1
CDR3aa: ASNALASRHNEQF

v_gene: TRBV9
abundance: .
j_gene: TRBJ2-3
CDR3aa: ASSARDREVVSNTDTQY

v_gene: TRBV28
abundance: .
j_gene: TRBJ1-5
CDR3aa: ASSSKTLGSRNQPQH

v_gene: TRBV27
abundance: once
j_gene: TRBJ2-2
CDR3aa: ASSFAGIDTGELF

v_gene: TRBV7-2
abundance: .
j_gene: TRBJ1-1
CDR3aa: ASSLAHLGQGYTEAF

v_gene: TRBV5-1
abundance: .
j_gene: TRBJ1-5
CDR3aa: ASSLEGQRNQPQH

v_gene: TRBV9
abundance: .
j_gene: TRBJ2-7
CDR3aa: VSSVGGTTITYEQY

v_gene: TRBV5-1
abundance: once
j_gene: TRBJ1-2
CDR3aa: ASSLEASGRGYT

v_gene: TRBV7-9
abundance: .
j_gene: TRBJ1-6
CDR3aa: ASSLAGGAIYNSPLH

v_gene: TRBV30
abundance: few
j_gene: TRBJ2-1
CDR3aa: AWMRDGYNEQF

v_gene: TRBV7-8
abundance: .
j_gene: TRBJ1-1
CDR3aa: ASSYLTPLVNTEAF

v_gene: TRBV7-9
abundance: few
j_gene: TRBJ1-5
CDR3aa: ASSLGGPGAQH

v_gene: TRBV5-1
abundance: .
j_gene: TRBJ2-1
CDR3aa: ASMRPGSSYNEQF

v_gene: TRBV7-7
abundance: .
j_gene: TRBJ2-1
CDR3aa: ASGPAGEQF

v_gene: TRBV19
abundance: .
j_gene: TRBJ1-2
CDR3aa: ASSIDPFYGYT

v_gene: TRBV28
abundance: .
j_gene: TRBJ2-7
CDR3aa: ASSLPGLSTYEQY

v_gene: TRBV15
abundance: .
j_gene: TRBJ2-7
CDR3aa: ATSASRGKNYEQY

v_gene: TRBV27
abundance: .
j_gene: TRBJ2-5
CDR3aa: ASAGADRAGETQY

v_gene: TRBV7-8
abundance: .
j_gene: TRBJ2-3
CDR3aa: ASKGGQGKTDTQY

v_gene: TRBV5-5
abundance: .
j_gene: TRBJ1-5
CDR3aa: ASSSMTGDQPQH

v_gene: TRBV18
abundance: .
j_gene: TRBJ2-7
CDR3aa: ASSPLQFREQY